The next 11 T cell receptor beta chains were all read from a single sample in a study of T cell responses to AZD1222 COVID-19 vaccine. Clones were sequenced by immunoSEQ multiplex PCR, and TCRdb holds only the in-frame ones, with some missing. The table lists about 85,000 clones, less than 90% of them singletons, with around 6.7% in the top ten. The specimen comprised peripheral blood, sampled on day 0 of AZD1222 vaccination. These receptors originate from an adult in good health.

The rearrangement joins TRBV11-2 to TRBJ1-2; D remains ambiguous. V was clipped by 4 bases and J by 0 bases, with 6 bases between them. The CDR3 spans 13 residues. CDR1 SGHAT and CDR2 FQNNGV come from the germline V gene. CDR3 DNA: TGTGCCAGCAGCTCCCAGGCTAACTATGGCTACACCTTC. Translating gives CASSSQANYGYTF.

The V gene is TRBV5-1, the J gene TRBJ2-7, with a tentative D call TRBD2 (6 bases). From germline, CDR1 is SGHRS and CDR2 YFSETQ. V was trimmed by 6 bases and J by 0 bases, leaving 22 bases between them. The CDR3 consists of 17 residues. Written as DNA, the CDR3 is TGCGCCAGCACCGCCACGGGGACTCCCGGACACTCCTACGAGCAGTACTTC. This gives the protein CASTATGTPGHSYEQYF.

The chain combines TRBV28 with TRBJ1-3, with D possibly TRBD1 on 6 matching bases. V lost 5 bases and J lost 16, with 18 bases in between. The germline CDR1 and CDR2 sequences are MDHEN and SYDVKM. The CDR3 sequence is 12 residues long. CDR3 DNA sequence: TGTGCCAGCAGTACAACCGGGACACGGGCGTATTTT. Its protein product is CASSTTGTRAYF.

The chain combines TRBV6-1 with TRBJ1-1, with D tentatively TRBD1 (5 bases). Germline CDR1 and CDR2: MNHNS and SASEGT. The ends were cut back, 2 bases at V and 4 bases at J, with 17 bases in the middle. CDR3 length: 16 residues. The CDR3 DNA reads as TGTGCCAGCAGTGAAACCTGGTCCCCGGGGCTCACTGAAGCTTTCTTT. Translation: CASSETWSPGLTEAFF.

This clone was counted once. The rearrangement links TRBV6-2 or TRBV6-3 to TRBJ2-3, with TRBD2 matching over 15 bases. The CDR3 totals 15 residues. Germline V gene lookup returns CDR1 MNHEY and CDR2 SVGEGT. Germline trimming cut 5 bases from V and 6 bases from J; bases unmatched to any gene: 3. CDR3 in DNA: TGTGCCAGCAGTCTGGGGACTAGCGGGAGGGATACGCAGTATTTT. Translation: CASSLGTSGRDTQYF.

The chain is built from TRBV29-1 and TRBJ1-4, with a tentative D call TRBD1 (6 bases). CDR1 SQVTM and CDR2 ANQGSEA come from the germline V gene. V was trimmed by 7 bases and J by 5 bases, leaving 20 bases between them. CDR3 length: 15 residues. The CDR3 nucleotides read TGCAGCGCCCAGGGGAGTTTAAGGGGAAATGAAAAACTGTTTTTT. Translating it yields CSAQGSLRGNEKLFF.

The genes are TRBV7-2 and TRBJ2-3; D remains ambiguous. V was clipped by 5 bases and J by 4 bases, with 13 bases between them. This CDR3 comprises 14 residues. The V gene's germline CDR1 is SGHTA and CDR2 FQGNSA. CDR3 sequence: CASSTTNRPDTQYF. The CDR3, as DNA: TGTGCCAGCAGCACCACAAACCGACCAGATACGCAGTATTTT.

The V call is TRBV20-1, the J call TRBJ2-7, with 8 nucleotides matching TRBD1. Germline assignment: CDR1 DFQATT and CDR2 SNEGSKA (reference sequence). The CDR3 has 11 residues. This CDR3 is CRGQGGDEQYF. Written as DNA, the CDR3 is TGCCGCGGACAGGGAGGTGACGAGCAGTACTTC.

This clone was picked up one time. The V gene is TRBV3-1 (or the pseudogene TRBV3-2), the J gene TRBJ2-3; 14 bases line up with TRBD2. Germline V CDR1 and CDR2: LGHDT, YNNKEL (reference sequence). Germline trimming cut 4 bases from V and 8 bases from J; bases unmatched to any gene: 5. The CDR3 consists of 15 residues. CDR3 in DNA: TGTGCCAGCAGCCTGGGGACTAGCGGGAGAAGTACGCAGTATTTT. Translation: CASSLGTSGRSTQYF.

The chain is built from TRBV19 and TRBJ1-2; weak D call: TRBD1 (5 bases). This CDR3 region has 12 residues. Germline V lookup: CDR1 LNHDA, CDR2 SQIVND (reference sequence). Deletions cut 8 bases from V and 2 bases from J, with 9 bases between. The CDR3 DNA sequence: TGTGCCAGTCTCCGGGACAACTATGGCTACACCTTC. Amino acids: CASLRDNYGYTF. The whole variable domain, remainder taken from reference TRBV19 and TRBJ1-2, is DGGITQSPKYLFRKEGQNVTLSCEQNLNHDAMYWYRQDPGQGLRLIYYSQIVNDFQKGDIAEGYSVSREKKESFPLTVTSAQKNPTAFYLCASLRDNYGYTFGSGTRLTVV.

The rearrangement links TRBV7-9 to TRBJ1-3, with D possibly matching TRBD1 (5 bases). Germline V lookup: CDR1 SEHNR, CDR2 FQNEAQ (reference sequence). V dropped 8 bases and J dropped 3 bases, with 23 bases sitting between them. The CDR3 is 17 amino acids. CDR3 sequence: CASDQWVGSGGGNTIYF. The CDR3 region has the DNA TGTGCCAGCGACCAGTGGGTCGGGTCCGGGGGTGGAAACACCATATATTTT. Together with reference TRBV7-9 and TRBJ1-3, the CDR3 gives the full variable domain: DTGVSQNPRHKITKRGQNVTFRCDPISEHNRLYWYRQTLGQGPEFLTYFQNEAQLEKSRLLSDRFSAERPKGSFSTLEIQRTEQGDSAMYLCASDQWVGSGGGNTIYFGEGSWLTVV.